The entry below gives a single T cell receptor (beta chain) sequence along with its context. The record originates from a study of blood T cell repertoires in COVID-19. On the study more broadly: Italy, Spain and the United States were the sources of the convalescent and acute COVID-19 samples. Sources were T cells, B-cell-depleted T cells, or PBMCs; the material itself was cDNA or gDNA.

Authors' analysis steps: Estimates of nucleated cell counts were drawn from the amplification of reference gene primers. Data came from immunoSEQ multiplex PCR; TCRdb stores just in-frame clones and leaves some out. The V and J calls and the clone size are those of that table, but D and trimming were determined from the DNA. The repertoire has some 150,000 clones, 84% of them found once; the top ten carry roughly 4.4%. CDR3 size: 13 residues. Germline CDR1 and CDR2: MNHNS and SASEGT. Trimming cost V 3 bases and J 7 bases, with 13 bases left between them. The sequencing input was peripheral blood. The rearrangement links TRBV6-1 to TRBJ2-7; TRBD2 might be the D (6 bases). This clonotype originated in a human donor in a cohort sampled during active COVID-19. The CDR3 region has the DNA TGTGCCAGCAGTGAGGACTACGCTAGGGAGCAGTACGTC. It encodes CASSEDYAREQYV.